The 30 T cell receptor beta chains below all came from one sample that was sequenced in a study of cytomegalovirus exposure and HLA in healthy donors. Data came from immunoSEQ multiplex PCR; TCRdb stores just in-frame clones and leaves some out. The table shows about 240,000 clones, with around nine tenths occurring only once. The source material was PBMCs. Source of these receptors: a man aged 18 to 30 in good health and CMV-seronegative.

This rearrangement joins TRBV5-1 to TRBJ2-1; a possible D gene is TRBD2 (6 bases). The germline gives CDR1 SGHRS, CDR2 YFSETQ. CDR3 size: 17 residues. V lost 4 bases, J lost 5 bases, and 22 bases lay in between. CDR3 nucleotide sequence: TGCGCCAGCAGCAGCTTGGAAGGGGACTGGGTGAACAATGAGCAGTTCTTC. This gives the protein CASSSLEGDWVNNEQFF.

The rearrangement joins TRBV5-5 to TRBJ1-1; no clear D gene. Germline V CDR1 and CDR2: SGHKS, YYEKEE (reference sequence). CDR3 length: 13 residues. With 2 bases removed from V and 1 base from J, the gap between germline ends came to 6 bases. This CDR3 is CASSFGRNTEAFF. The CDR3 DNA is TGTGCCAGCAGCTTTGGGAGGAACACTGAAGCTTTCTTT.

The chain employs TRBV2 and TRBJ2-3; 13 positions agree with TRBD2. Per germline, CDR1 SNHLY and CDR2 FYNNEI. V dropped 6 bases and J dropped 6; count of bases not matched to a gene: 6. The CDR3 has 15 residues. This CDR3 reads CASSLLAGGRDTQYF. Here the CDR3 DNA reads TGTGCCAGCAGCCTACTAGCGGGGGGGCGTGATACGCAGTATTTT.

The chain uses TRBV5-5 and TRBJ1-2; no clear D gene. The CDR3 runs 15 residues. CDR1 is SGHKS, CDR2 YYEKEE, per germline (reference sequence). Trimming removed 0 bases at V and 4 bases at J, with 13 bases between. The CDR3 is CASSLAASELYGYTF. CDR3 DNA: TGTGCCAGCAGCTTGGCCGCCTCTGAGCTCTATGGCTACACCTTC.

V gene TRBV28 combines with J gene TRBJ1-2, with 7 bases fitting TRBD1. The CDR3 is 15 residues long. Germline-derived CDR1 and CDR2 are MDHEN and SYDVKM. Trimming removed 7 bases from V and 6 bases from J; junction bases left unmatched: 14. CDR3 sequence reads: CASNFQGVVVDGYTF. As DNA, the CDR3 is TGTGCCAGCAATTTTCAGGGGGTAGTAGTAGATGGCTACACCTTC.

The CDR3: CARPGQVPKNIQYF. CDR3 in DNA: TGTGCCAGACCGGGACAGGTCCCCAAAAACATTCAGTACTTC. The genes are TRBV27 and TRBJ2-4; 8 nucleotides agree with TRBD1. The J segment lost 2 bases and the V segment lost 9 bases, leaving 6 bases of the junction unmatched. In germline, CDR1 is MNHEY, CDR2 SMNVEV (reference sequence). The CDR3 has 14 residues.

The CDR3 coding sequence is TGTGCCAGCAGCTCCCTCCTAAACACCGGGGAGCTGTTTTTT. It codes for CASSSLLNTGELFF. V usage is TRBV7-2 and J usage is TRBJ2-2, with D unclear. Germline V gene lookup returns CDR1 SGHTA and CDR2 FQGNSA. Between the trimmed V and J ends, which lost 4 bases and 2 bases, there was a span of 8 bases. The CDR3 covers 14 residues.

V and J are TRBV6-7 and TRBJ2-7, with D possibly matching TRBD2 (6 bases). TRBV6-7 is an open reading frame, and its role is uncertain. V was clipped by 4 bases and J by 4 bases, with 26 bases between them. This CDR3 has 18 amino acids. In nucleotides, the CDR3 is TGTGCCAGCAGTTCCAAACCCTCGCCCGGGACTTTCCGATACGAGCAGTACTTC. It specifies CASSSKPSPGTFRYEQYF.

This clone was observed a single time. The chain employs TRBV7-9 and TRBJ2-7, with D tentatively TRBD1 (6 bases). The CDR3 length is 13 residues. In germline, CDR1 is SEHNR, CDR2 FQNEAQ (reference sequence). V was trimmed by 8 bases and J by 3 bases, leaving 14 bases between them. The CDR3 DNA sequence: TGTGCCAGCGGCAACAGGGTAAGCTACGAGCAGTACTTC. Encoded protein: CASGNRVSYEQYF.

V usage is TRBV9 and J usage is TRBJ1-1; D may be TRBD1 (5 bases). V lost 0 bases and J lost 5, with 11 bases in between. In germline, CDR1 is SGDLS, CDR2 YYNGEE. The CDR3 has 14 amino acids. The CDR3 sequence is CASSVAGGGTEAFF. CDR3 nucleotide sequence: TGTGCCAGCAGCGTAGCGGGGGGAGGGACTGAAGCTTTCTTT.

The genes are TRBV28 and TRBJ2-7; possibly TRBD1 for D (5 bases). V was pared by 3 bases and J by 5 bases, with 11 bases between. The CDR3 has 13 amino acids. Germline V lookup: CDR1 MDHEN, CDR2 SYDVKM. The CDR3 reads CASSFGWGHEQYF. CDR3 coding DNA: TGTGCCAGCAGTTTTGGATGGGGCCACGAGCAGTACTTC.

The V call is TRBV4-1, the J call TRBJ2-5; the match to TRBD2 covers 9 bases. Germline CDR1 and CDR2: MGHRA and YSYEKL. This CDR3 is 14 amino acids long. The V and J ends lost 4 bases and 4 bases, in that order; junction bases with no gene match: 4. CDR3 nucleotide sequence: TGCGCCAGCAGCCGACTAGCGGTGGGAGAGACCCAGTACTTC. Protein sequence: CASSRLAVGETQYF.

The rearrangement links TRBV27 to TRBJ2-2, with 13 bases identical to TRBD2. The J segment lost 4 bases and the V segment lost 8 bases, leaving 1 base of the junction unmatched. The germline V gene encodes CDR1 MNHEY and CDR2 SMNVEV (reference sequence). This CDR3 comprises 14 residues. In nucleotides, the CDR3 is TGTGCCAGCGGACTAGCGGGGGCCACCGGGGAGCTGTTTTTT. This codes for CASGLAGATGELFF.

This rearrangement joins TRBV7-2 to TRBJ2-2, with D perhaps matching TRBD1 (6 bases). Trimming shortened V by 1 base and J by 1 base, and 10 bases separated the two germline ends. Germline values: CDR1 SGHTA, CDR2 FQGNSA. The CDR3 is 16 amino acids. For the CDR3, the DNA is TGTGCCAGCAGCTTAGGTCGGGACAAGAACACCGGGGAGCTGTTTTTT. Protein: CASSLGRDKNTGELFF.

The CDR3 spells CSVSGQTYTGELFF. DNA for the CDR3: TGCAGCGTTTCCGGACAGACATACACCGGGGAGCTGTTTTTT. The genes are TRBV29-1 and TRBJ2-2; TRBD1 is a possible D gene (6 bases). Trimming stripped 5 bases from V and 3 bases from J, with 13 bases between. CDR1 and CDR2 from the germline V gene are SQVTM and ANQGSEA. The CDR3 has 14 amino acids.

V gene TRBV28 combines with J gene TRBJ2-3, with 11 positions matching TRBD1. Trimming took 4 bases from V and 14 from J; bases not matched to a gene: 11. Germline V gene lookup returns CDR1 MDHEN and CDR2 SYDVKM. The CDR3 sequence is 14 residues long. CDR3 residues: CASSSGTGGSRRYF. The CDR3 DNA is TGTGCCAGCAGTTCCGGGACAGGGGGGTCCCGGCGGTATTTT.

V and J are TRBV28 and TRBJ2-6; possibly TRBD2 for D (6 bases). The germline V gene encodes CDR1 MDHEN and CDR2 SYDVKM. The length of the CDR3 is 16 residues. V was clipped by 6 bases and J by 0 bases, with 12 bases between them. CDR3 sequence: CASRRGASSGANVLTF. CDR3 sequence (DNA): TGTGCCAGCAGGCGGGGCGCGAGCTCTGGGGCCAACGTCCTGACTTTC.

This chain connects TRBV9 to TRBJ2-7; TRBD1 matches 10 bases. Looked up from germline, CDR1 is SGDLS and CDR2 is YYNGEE. This CDR3 is built from 14 residues. Trimming at V came to 5 bases and at J to 3 bases, leaving 5 bases not matched to a gene. The DNA of the CDR3 is TGTGCCAGCAGTGAGACAGGGGGCGGCTACGAGCAGTACTTC. This codes for CASSETGGGYEQYF.

The J gene is TRBJ2-2, the V gene TRBV7-3; TRBD2 aligns across 12 bases. Germline CDR1 reads SGHTA; CDR2 reads FQGTGA. V lost 4 bases and J lost 6; bases outside the gene matches: 6. The CDR3 runs to 16 residues. CDR3 in amino acids: CASSSSGLAGPGELFF. CDR3 nucleotides: TGTGCCAGCAGCTCCTCTGGACTAGCGGGACCCGGGGAGCTGTTTTTT.

The chain is built from TRBV5-4 and TRBJ2-1; the match to TRBD2 covers 8 bases. Unmatched junction bases numbered 5, after V lost 1 base and J lost 5 bases. The CDR3 runs to 15 residues. Germline values: CDR1 SGHNT, CDR2 YYREEE (reference sequence). The CDR3 DNA reads as TGTGCCAGCAGCTTGCGTAGCGGGGTACACAATGAGCAGTTCTTC. Amino acid sequence: CASSLRSGVHNEQFF.

The CDR3 coding sequence is TGTGCCAGCAGCGCGAGGGGGCAACTAGCGGGCACAGATACGCAGTATTTT. Its protein product is CASSARGQLAGTDTQYF. This chain joins TRBV9 and TRBJ2-3; TRBD2 might be the D (8 bases). The CDR3 is 17 residues long. The V gene lost 3 bases and the J gene lost 1 base, with 18 bases spanning the gap. Germline loops: CDR1 SGDLS, CDR2 YYNGEE.

This chain links TRBV18 with TRBJ1-2, with 10 nucleotides matching TRBD1. The germline CDR1 and CDR2 sequences are KGHSH and LQKENI. The CDR3 sequence is 14 residues long. The J segment lost 4 bases and the V segment lost 5 bases, leaving 4 bases of the junction unmatched. CDR3 loop: CASSMGQGTYGYTF. DNA for the CDR3: TGTGCCAGCTCAATGGGACAGGGGACCTATGGCTACACCTTC.

The chain joins TRBV2 to TRBJ1-5, with 8 bases that match TRBD1. The germline V gene has CDR1 SNHLY and CDR2 FYNNEI. After removal of 8 bases from V and 2 bases from J, the junction contained 5 bases not matched to a gene. CDR3 size: 14 residues. CDR3 sequence reads: CASGGGQGNQPQHF. The CDR3 nucleotides read TGTGCCAGCGGAGGGGGACAGGGCAATCAGCCCCAGCATTTT.

The rearrangement uses TRBV7-6 and TRBJ1-2; D unclear. Germline V gene sequence: CDR1 SGHVS, CDR2 FNYEAQ. V gave up 3 bases and J gave up 8 bases, with 10 bases separating them. The CDR3 is made up of 12 amino acids. The CDR3 loop is CASSLGREGYTF. The CDR3 nucleotides are TGTGCCAGCAGCTTGGGGAGGGAAGGCTACACCTTC.

This rearrangement joins TRBV5-1 to TRBJ2-1, with TRBD2 matching over 9 bases. The CDR3 covers 13 residues. V lost 0 bases, J lost 10 bases, and 2 bases stayed unmatched. Looked up from germline, CDR1 is SGHRS and CDR2 is YFSETQ. In nucleotides, the CDR3 is TGCGCCAGCAGCTTGGAGACTAGCGGCGAGCAGTTCTTC. Translated: CASSLETSGEQFF.

The chain links TRBV7-2 to TRBJ2-7; tentative D call: TRBD2 (6 bases). The germline V and J ends were trimmed by 1 base and 5 bases, with 15 bases remaining between them. Germline V gene data show CDR1 as SGHTA and CDR2 as FQGNSA. The CDR3 loop spans 15 amino acids. The DNA for the CDR3 is TGTGCCAGCAGCTTAGTTGGGGGGATTAACCACGAGCAGTACTTC. It is translated as CASSLVGGINHEQYF.

This clone was picked up one time. This rearrangement joins TRBV4-3 to TRBJ2-7; a weak D match, TRBD1 (5 bases). Germline values: CDR1 LGHNA, CDR2 YSLEER. V lost 0 bases, J lost 6 bases, and 9 bases lay in between. The CDR3 runs to 13 residues. The CDR3 region has the DNA TGCGCCAGCAGCCAAGATTCCCAGGGCGAGCAGTACTTC. Translating it yields CASSQDSQGEQYF.

The V and J genes are TRBV6-1 and TRBJ1-2, with TRBD1 matching over 9 bases. The CDR3 is made up of 15 amino acids. Germline loops: CDR1 MNHNS, CDR2 SASEGT. The V segment lost 2 bases and the J segment 9 bases; nucleotides outside the gene matches: 10. The CDR3 nucleotides are TGTGCCAGCAGTGAAATTCAGGGACAGGGAGGGAGCTACACCTTC. It translates to CASSEIQGQGGSYTF.

This chain links TRBV9 with TRBJ2-5; D is perhaps TRBD2 (5 bases). Germline V gene lookup returns CDR1 SGDLS and CDR2 YYNGEE. The germline V and J ends were trimmed by 4 bases and 5 bases, with 18 bases remaining between them. This CDR3 comprises 15 residues. CDR3 protein: CASSPRGRMGETQYF. For the CDR3, the DNA is TGTGCCAGCAGCCCCCGGGGTAGGATGGGGGAGACCCAGTACTTC. The whole variable domain, filled in from reference TRBV9 and TRBJ2-5, reads DSGVTQTPKHLITATGQRVTLRCSPRSGDLSVYWYQQSLDQGLQFLIQYYNGEERAKGNILERFSAQQFPDLHSELNLSSLELGDSALYFCASSPRGRMGETQYFGPGTRLLVL.

The genes are TRBV5-6 and TRBJ2-2, with 7 bases matching TRBD1. V trimming: 7 bases; J trimming: 1 base; junction bases outside the gene matches: 7. The CDR3 length is 15 residues. The germline gives CDR1 SGHDT, CDR2 YYEEEE. DNA of the CDR3: TGTGCCAGCTCCCGAGGGGGCGGGAACACCGGGGAGCTGTTTTTT. Its translation is CASSRGGGNTGELFF.